The 25 T cell receptor beta chains given below trace back to one sample, sequenced in a study of blood T cell repertoires in COVID-19. Here immunoSEQ multiplex PCR was the method, and the copy in TCRdb shows in-frame clones only, minus some. The sample includes approximately 65,000 clones, 81% of them seen just once. The sample taken for sequencing was peripheral blood. These receptor sequences come from a man older than 75 with acute or convalescent COVID-19.

The chain employs TRBV7-3 and TRBJ1-6, with D perhaps TRBD1 (5 bases). V lost 3 bases, J lost 6 bases, and 12 bases lay in between. Germline V gene sequence: CDR1 SGHTA, CDR2 FQGTGA. The length of the CDR3 is 15 residues. CDR3 sequence reads: CASSLGGSGNSPLHF. The CDR3 DNA sequence: TGTGCCAGCAGCTTGGGGGGTAGTGGTAATTCACCCCTCCACTTT. Supplemented by reference TRBV7-3 and TRBJ1-6, the full variable domain reads GAGVSQTPSNKVTEKGKYVELRCDPISGHTALYWYRQSLGQGPEFLIYFQGTGAADDSGLPNDRFFAVRPEGSVSTLKIQRTERGDSAVYLCASSLGGSGNSPLHFGNGTRLTVT.

The chain recombines TRBV3-1 (or the pseudogene TRBV3-2) with TRBJ1-3, with unresolved D. V gave up 7 bases and J gave up 0 bases, with 10 bases separating them. Germline-derived CDR1 and CDR2 are LGHDT and YNNKEL (reference sequence). The length of the CDR3 is 14 residues. CDR3 residues: CASTKHSSGNTIYF. CDR3 bases: TGTGCCAGCACCAAACACAGCTCTGGAAACACCATATATTTT.

A single count supports this clone. The V and J genes are TRBV5-5 and TRBJ2-7; 13 nucleotides match TRBD2. Germline values: CDR1 SGHKS, CDR2 YYEKEE (reference sequence). J gave up 6 bases and V 3 bases, and 15 bases lay outside the gene matches. This CDR3 is built from 18 residues. CDR3 loop: CASSSPLAGGRAGGEQYF. The CDR3 DNA is TGTGCCAGCAGCTCCCCACTAGCGGGAGGGCGAGCTGGTGGCGAGCAGTACTTC. Drawing the rest from reference TRBV5-5 and TRBJ2-7, the complete variable domain is DAGVTQSPTHLIKTRGQQVTLRCSPISGHKSVSWYQQVLGQGPQFIFQYYEKEERGRGNFPDRFSARQFPNYSSELNVNALLLGDSALYLCASSSPLAGGRAGGEQYFGPGTRLTVT.

The chain combines TRBV7-2 with TRBJ2-3, with 11 bases matching TRBD2. Looked up from germline, CDR1 is SGHTA and CDR2 is FQGNSA. The CDR3 loop spans 15 amino acids. J lost 4 bases, V lost 5 bases, and 5 bases had no gene match. The CDR3 is CASSPTSGSADTQYF. The CDR3 DNA reads TGTGCCAGCAGCCCTACTAGCGGGAGTGCAGATACGCAGTATTTT.

This clone is a singleton in its sample. This chain connects TRBV18 to TRBJ2-2; D might be TRBD1 (5 bases). The CDR3 sequence is 14 residues long. Per the germline V gene, CDR1 is KGHSH and CDR2 is LQKENI. V lost 6 bases and J lost 2, with 10 bases in between. CDR3 sequence (DNA): TGTGCCAGCTCCTCACAGGTTAACACCGGGGAGCTGTTTTTT. Protein sequence: CASSSQVNTGELFF.

This chain connects TRBV19 to TRBJ2-4, with 9 bases identical to TRBD1. This CDR3 is 19 amino acids long. Germline V gene lookup returns CDR1 LNHDA and CDR2 SQIVND (reference sequence). J gave up 0 bases and V 4 bases, and 13 bases lay outside the gene matches. CDR3 amino acids: CASSKRPGQGGVAKNIQYF. The CDR3, as DNA: TGTGCCAGTAGTAAAAGACCGGGACAGGGAGGAGTAGCCAAAAACATTCAGTACTTC. The complete variable domain, with remaining parts taken from reference TRBV19 and TRBJ2-4, reads DGGITQSPKYLFRKEGQNVTLSCEQNLNHDAMYWYRQDPGQGLRLIYYSQIVNDFQKGDIAEGYSVSREKKESFPLTVTSAQKNPTAFYLCASSKRPGQGGVAKNIQYFGAGTRLSVL.

V is TRBV6-6 and J is TRBJ2-7; 8 bases are a match to TRBD1. This CDR3 has 15 residues. CDR1 and CDR2 (germline): MNHNY, SVGAGI (reference sequence). Trimming at V came to 8 bases and at J to 4 bases, leaving 13 bases not matched to a gene. The CDR3 is CASGGLPDRGYEQYF. The CDR3 DNA reads TGTGCCAGCGGGGGACTTCCTGACAGGGGTTACGAGCAGTACTTC.

The rearrangement joins TRBV29-1 to TRBJ1-1; 7 bases align to TRBD1. Trimming took 5 bases from V and 2 from J; bases not matched to a gene: 8. Germline loops: CDR1 SQVTM, CDR2 ANQGSEA. This CDR3 spans 14 amino acids. The CDR3 DNA reads TGCAGCGTTACCTACAGGGGTGGAAACACTGAAGCTTTCTTT. It translates to CSVTYRGGNTEAFF. Supplemented by reference TRBV29-1 and TRBJ1-1, the full variable domain reads SAVISQKPSRDICQRGTSLTIQCQVDSQVTMMFWYRQQPGQSLTLIATANQGSEATYESGFVIDKFPISRPNLTFSTLTVSNMSPEDSSIYLCSVTYRGGNTEAFFGQGTRLTVV.

This chain connects TRBV5-1 to TRBJ2-1; no clear D. Trimming cost V 1 base and J 12 bases, with 20 bases left between them. The CDR3 consists of 15 residues. Germline CDR1 SGHRS, CDR2 YFSETQ. CDR3 nucleotides: TGCGCCAGCAGCTTGTTGGCAGGCCCGGCCGTGGCGCAGTTCTTC. Translation gives CASSLLAGPAVAQFF.

The chain uses TRBV30 and TRBJ1-5; D not resolved. Germline CDR1 reads GTSNPN; CDR2 reads SVGIG (reference sequence). The CDR3 is 13 amino acids. V was cut by 5 bases and J by 5 bases, with 13 bases left in between. The CDR3 coding sequence is TGTGCCTGGGGGAAAACTTCGGATCAGCCCCAGCATTTT. Translating gives CAWGKTSDQPQHF.

This clone was recorded only once. The chain uses TRBV24-1 and TRBJ2-2; D might be TRBD2 (7 bases). Trimming cost V 1 base and J 3 bases, with 14 bases left between them. CDR1 and CDR2 (germline): KGHDR, SFDVKD. CDR3 length: 17 residues. The CDR3 bases are TGTGCCACCAGTGATTTTGGGGGGGGGCGCGACACCGGGGAGCTGTTTTTT. Its translation: CATSDFGGGRDTGELFF.

This chain joins TRBV23-1 and TRBJ2-7, with D possibly matching TRBD1 (6 bases). TRBV23-1 is treated as an ORF (open reading frame) with a function not yet certain. The V end was cut by 7 bases, the J end by 2 bases, with 18 bases between. This CDR3 region has 15 residues. The DNA for the CDR3 is TGCGCCAGCAAACTACAGGGTGGGGGAACCTACGAGCAGTACTTC. Amino acid sequence: CASKLQGGGTYEQYF.

The chain uses TRBV10-3 and TRBJ2-1, with 7 bases matching TRBD2. V gave up 0 bases and J gave up 6 bases; unmatched junction bases: 11. CDR1 and CDR2 (germline): ENHRY, SYGVKD. The CDR3 loop spans 17 amino acids. This chain's CDR3 is CAISESSGRGSTNEQFF. In nucleotides, the CDR3 is TGTGCCATCAGTGAGTCCTCCGGGCGCGGGAGTACCAATGAGCAGTTCTTC.

The rearrangement joins TRBV11-2 to TRBJ2-1, with 8 bases aligning to TRBD2. The trim removed 3 bases at V and 4 bases at J, leaving 8 bases unmatched. This CDR3 comprises 16 residues. Germline V gene sequence: CDR1 SGHAT, CDR2 FQNNGV. In DNA form, the CDR3 reads TGTGCCAGCAGCTTCGGTCCACGGGGGGGATACAATGAGCAGTTCTTC. As protein: CASSFGPRGGYNEQFF.

As concerns this clone: Its ends do not fully match the called genes, so a read error is possible. This chain uses TRBV18 with TRBJ1-1, with D perhaps TRBD1 (5 bases). The germline gives CDR1 KGHSH, CDR2 LQKENI. This CDR3 has 11 amino acids. In DNA, the CDR3 is TGTGCCAGCTCACCGGACACAGAAGCTTTCTTT. Translation: CASSPDTEAFF.

The rearrangement uses TRBV6-2 or TRBV6-3 and TRBJ2-7; D might be TRBD2 (5 bases). Looked up from germline, CDR1 is MNHEY and CDR2 is SVGEGT. The CDR3 is 18 residues long. V was trimmed by 0 bases and J by 0 bases, leaving 18 bases between them. CDR3 sequence: CASSYSSRRAASSYEQYF. The CDR3 nucleotides are TGTGCCAGCAGTTACTCCAGCCGCAGAGCGGCGAGCTCCTACGAGCAGTACTTC.

This clone was seen just once. The chain carries TRBV4-3 and TRBJ2-1, with 15 bases that match TRBD2. The CDR3 extends over 22 amino acids. The V segment lost 2 bases and the J segment 7 bases; nucleotides outside the gene matches: 21. CDR1 and CDR2 from the germline V gene are LGHNA and YSLEER. CDR3 nucleotides: TGCGCCAGCAGCCAAAGAAGACAGACCGACGGGACTAGCGGGAGGAAATTGAATGAGCAGTTCTTC. As protein: CASSQRRQTDGTSGRKLNEQFF.

The V gene is TRBV4-3, the J gene TRBJ2-1; 8 positions match TRBD2. The ends lost 0 bases at V and 7 bases at J; junction bases unmatched: 8. The CDR3 length is 16 residues. CDR1 is LGHNA, CDR2 YSLEER, per germline. The CDR3 nucleotides are TGCGCCAGCAGCCAAGATGGCGGGGGGCCGGGGAATGAGCAGTTCTTC. Its translation: CASSQDGGGPGNEQFF.

This chain links TRBV7-2 with TRBJ1-2; 8 bases line up with TRBD1. CDR1 SGHTA and CDR2 FQGNSA come from the germline V gene. This CDR3 has 15 amino acids. With 2 bases clipped from V and 5 bases from J, the junction kept 7 bases outside the gene matches. The CDR3 loop reads CASSLPPGGWYGYTF. The CDR3 DNA reads TGTGCCAGCAGCTTACCGCCAGGGGGCTGGTATGGCTACACCTTC.

The V call is TRBV9, the J call TRBJ1-5; D unclear. The CDR3 covers 10 residues. The germline gives CDR1 SGDLS, CDR2 YYNGEE. CDR3 sequence reads: CAPECQPQHF. The CDR3, as DNA: TGTGCACCCGAGTGTCAGCCCCAGCATTTT.

This clone is medium-sized in the sample. V gene TRBV6-2 or TRBV6-3 combines with J gene TRBJ2-1, with TRBD2 matching over 12 bases. The CDR3 covers 15 residues. Germline values: CDR1 MNHEY, CDR2 SVGEGT. V lost 5 bases to trimming and J lost 9 bases; unmatched junction nucleotides: 8. The CDR3 loop is CASSPPTSGSGEQFF. The CDR3 bases are TGTGCCAGCAGTCCCCCGACTAGCGGGAGTGGTGAGCAGTTCTTC.

The V and J genes are TRBV6-5 and TRBJ2-1; 7 bases agree with TRBD2. The CDR3 has 14 residues. The V gene end was trimmed by 7 bases and the J gene end by 7 bases; junction bases not matched to a gene: 10. Germline CDR1 is MNHEY and CDR2 is SVGAGI. The CDR3 DNA follows: TGTGCCAGCAACCTTGACGGGAGGTTGAATGAGCAGTTCTTC. It yields the protein CASNLDGRLNEQFF.

In nucleotides, the CDR3 is TGCGCCAGCAGCCAAGATGCAGGGGGTTATCTCCAAAACATTCAGTACTTC. As protein: CASSQDAGGYLQNIQYF. This sequence joins TRBV4-3 and TRBJ2-4, with 7 bases matching TRBD1. Germline CDR1 reads LGHNA; CDR2 reads YSLEER. The CDR3 runs to 17 residues. V shed 0 bases, J shed 5 bases, and the junction held 10 bases outside the gene matches.

The V and J genes are TRBV2 and TRBJ1-1; TRBD1 aligns across 9 bases. Trimming took 3 bases from V and 4 from J; bases not matched to a gene: 6. CDR3 length: 15 amino acids. The V gene's germline CDR1 is SNHLY and CDR2 FYNNEI. CDR3 nucleotides: TGTGCCAGCAGTGATACAGGGGGCGCGACCACTGAAGCTTTCTTT. Translated, it gives CASSDTGGATTEAFF.

The CDR3 sequence: CASSLGDSIQYF. In nucleotides, the CDR3 is TGCGCCAGCAGCTTAGGGGACAGCATTCAGTATTTT. The chain recombines TRBV5-1 with TRBJ2-3; 7 bases map to TRBD1. Germline CDR1 SGHRS, CDR2 YFSETQ. V was clipped by 2 bases and J by 12 bases; unmatched bases: 6. The CDR3 is 12 residues long. Combining the CDR3 with reference TRBV5-1 and TRBJ2-3 gives the whole variable domain KAGVTQTPRYLIKTRGQQVTLSCSPISGHRSVSWYQQTPGQGLQFLFEYFSETQRNKGNFPGRFSGRQFSNSRSEMNVSTLELGDSALYLCASSLGDSIQYFGPGTRLTVL.